This record concerns one T cell receptor (beta chain) sequence. Its antigen is still unknown. This sample stems from a study of blood T cells in healthy people across ages. Study results and caveats: Observed TCR beta diversity per million T cells went down as age went up. This fall followed a roughly linear course with age.

It was with a sample-barcoded 5' primer and a J-beta primer mix that a second PCR of roughly 7 to 12 cycles was run. Via MiXCR, TCRdb re-called the 5' RACE reads, giving one row per CDR3 protein. The sample lists under 850,000 distinct CDR3 sequences; roughly 34% were seen once. This CDR3 spans 17 amino acids. V dropped 4 bases and J dropped 3 bases, with 20 bases sitting between them. Looked up from germline, CDR1 is SEHNR and CDR2 is FQNEAQ (reference sequence). No fewer than 5.5 micrograms of total RNA were isolated from every sample. The rearrangement joins TRBV7-9 to TRBJ2-3; D possibly corresponds to TRBD1 (6 bases). The clonotype was recovered from a man between 18 and 35 years old in good health. The sample consisted of blood. The CDR3 loop is CASSYSRQGTQTDTQYF. The DNA of the CDR3 is TGTGCCAGCAGCTATTCCCGTCAGGGGACCCAGACAGATACGCAGTATTTT.